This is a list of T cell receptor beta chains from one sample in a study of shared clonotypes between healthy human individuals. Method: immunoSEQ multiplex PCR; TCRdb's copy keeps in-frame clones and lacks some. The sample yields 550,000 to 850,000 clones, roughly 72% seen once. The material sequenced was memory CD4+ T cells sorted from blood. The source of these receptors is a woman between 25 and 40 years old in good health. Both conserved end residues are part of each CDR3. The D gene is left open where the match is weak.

CDR3 protein: CASSFLGAFGYTF
V gene: TRBV7-2
D gene: .
J gene: TRBJ1-2

CDR3 protein: CASSRWTGDQPQHF
V gene: TRBV21-1
D gene: .
J gene: TRBJ1-5

CDR3 protein: CASSILTGGNEKLFF
V gene: TRBV19
D gene: .
J gene: TRBJ1-4

CDR3 protein: CASSLGTSANYGYTF
V gene: TRBV7-9
D gene: .
J gene: TRBJ1-2

CDR3 protein: CASSRGASYNEQFF
V gene: TRBV7-9
D gene: .
J gene: TRBJ2-1

CDR3 protein: CASSASGRSNEQFF
V gene: TRBV19
D gene: .
J gene: TRBJ2-1

CDR3 protein: CASSQQEFSNQPQHF
V gene: TRBV28
D gene: .
J gene: TRBJ1-5

CDR3 protein: CASIWERDEAFF
V gene: TRBV27
D gene: .
J gene: TRBJ1-1

CDR3 protein: CASLSARGIDYEQYF
V gene: TRBV5-1
D gene: .
J gene: TRBJ2-7

CDR3 protein: CASSLGDRDGNEQFF
V gene: TRBV5-1
D gene: .
J gene: TRBJ2-1

CDR3 protein: CASSSNSGSYGNEQFF
V gene: TRBV11-2
D gene: TRBD2
J gene: TRBJ2-1

CDR3 protein: CASGRVPSDTQYF
V gene: TRBV6-1
D gene: TRBD2
J gene: TRBJ2-3

CDR3 protein: CASSGQGGYTEAFF
V gene: TRBV19
D gene: TRBD1
J gene: TRBJ1-1

CDR3 protein: CASSQGDAAYEQYF
V gene: TRBV4-1
D gene: .
J gene: TRBJ2-7

CDR3 protein: CASSNRGMGHNEQFF
V gene: TRBV11-2
D gene: .
J gene: TRBJ2-1

CDR3 protein: CASSFDRSYEQYF
V gene: TRBV5-1
D gene: .
J gene: TRBJ2-7

CDR3 protein: CASTNSGRTNYGYTF
V gene: TRBV19
D gene: .
J gene: TRBJ1-2

CDR3 protein: CASSLGTTGGLTDTQYF
V gene: TRBV11-2
D gene: TRBD1
J gene: TRBJ2-3

CDR3 protein: CATREYSGEQFF
V gene: TRBV15
D gene: .
J gene: TRBJ2-1

CDR3 protein: CASSLGRLHNEQFF
V gene: TRBV5-1
D gene: .
J gene: TRBJ2-1

CDR3 protein: CASSARETGNTIYF
V gene: TRBV19
D gene: .
J gene: TRBJ1-3

CDR3 protein: CASSSLGQASSGANVLTF
V gene: TRBV28
D gene: TRBD1
J gene: TRBJ2-6

CDR3 protein: CASSLPGTSTYEQYF
V gene: TRBV27
D gene: .
J gene: TRBJ2-7

CDR3 protein: CASSANRGYEQYF
V gene: TRBV7-2
D gene: TRBD1
J gene: TRBJ2-7

CDR3 protein: CASSLGGMGDTQYF
V gene: TRBV11-3
D gene: .
J gene: TRBJ2-3

CDR3 protein: CASSQDPGSSYEQYF
V gene: TRBV4-2
D gene: .
J gene: TRBJ2-7

CDR3 protein: CASSPAGTHNEQFF
V gene: TRBV18
D gene: .
J gene: TRBJ2-1

CDR3 protein: CASSQGQLATEAFF
V gene: TRBV5-1
D gene: TRBD1
J gene: TRBJ1-1

CDR3 protein: CASSEGRDTYEQYF
V gene: TRBV2
D gene: .
J gene: TRBJ2-7

CDR3 protein: CASSRDRASTDTQYF
V gene: TRBV5-8
D gene: TRBD1
J gene: TRBJ2-3

CDR3 protein: CASRTGGNTEAFF
V gene: TRBV28
D gene: TRBD1
J gene: TRBJ1-1